This paragraph reports one T cell receptor (beta chain). This sample stems from a study of cytomegalovirus exposure and HLA in healthy donors. With V trimmed by 4 bases and J by 2 bases, 3 bases remained unmatched. Per the germline V gene, CDR1 is SQVTM and CDR2 is ANQGSEA. This CDR3 comprises 14 residues. The protocol was immunoSEQ multiplex PCR, while the TCRdb copy is restricted to in-frame clones and leaves out a portion. This table holds roughly 120,000 clones, roughly 90% found once. The receptor comes from a woman in her thirties in good health and CMV-seropositive. The chain employs TRBV29-1 and TRBJ2-2; the match to TRBD1 covers 8 bases. Sequencing was carried out using PBMCs. CDR3 sequence (DNA): TGCAGCGTTGCAGGGGGCATTAACACCGGGGAGCTGTTTTTT. Its protein product is CSVAGGINTGELFF.